The 16 T cell receptor beta chains presented below share a single source sample, sequenced in a study of cytomegalovirus exposure and HLA in healthy donors (dated by TCRdb to 2016 to 2017). The library was made by the immunoSEQ multiplex PCR assay. TCRdb took this table from immuneACCESS and kept in-frame rearrangements with V and J called. Such tables lack part of the clones; where checked against another copy, unresolved V genes explain under half of the gap, and the rest is unexplained. In all, the sample holds about 150,000 clones, and 87% of those were seen once. Clones ranked in the top ten supply 4.5% of the sample. The sequenced material came from PBMCs. The source of these receptors is a man between 18 and 35 years old in good health and CMV-seropositive.

This chain connects TRBV28 to TRBJ2-7; possible D gene TRBD1, 7 bases. Germline assignment: CDR1 MDHEN and CDR2 SYDVKM. The CDR3 contains 15 residues. The germline V and J ends were trimmed by 4 bases and 4 bases, with 17 bases remaining between them. CDR3 nucleotide sequence: TGTGCCAGCAGTTCAGCCCAGGGGGGCAAGTACGAGCAGTACTTC. Translated: CASSSAQGGKYEQYF.

CDR3 sequence reads: CASSWGHGNTEAFF. CDR3 nucleotides: TGTGCCAGCAGCTGGGGACACGGGAACACTGAAGCTTTCTTT. The rearrangement uses TRBV28 and TRBJ1-1, with D perhaps TRBD1 (6 bases). The CDR3 is 14 residues long. Trimming removed 6 bases at V and 1 base at J, with 12 bases between. Germline V gene data show CDR1 as MDHEN and CDR2 as SYDVKM.

The chain couples TRBV6-6 to TRBJ1-1; D gene uncertain. Germline V gene sequence: CDR1 MNHNY, CDR2 SVGAGI (reference sequence). Trimming cost V 2 bases and J 2 bases, with 9 bases left between them. This CDR3 is 14 amino acids long. The CDR3 nucleotides are TGTGCCAGCAGTTACGGGGAGGGCAACACTGAAGCTTTCTTT. Translation: CASSYGEGNTEAFF.

The V call is TRBV7-9, the J call TRBJ2-1; unclear D gene. Germline CDR1 reads SEHNR; CDR2 reads FQNEAQ (reference sequence). The CDR3 is 13 residues long. Trimming left V 5 bases short and J 10 bases short, with 15 bases between. The CDR3: CASSPPEKEEQFF. Written as DNA, the CDR3 is TGTGCCAGCAGCCCACCCGAGAAGGAGGAGCAGTTCTTC.

A single count supports this clone. The chain links TRBV11-3 to TRBJ2-7; D perhaps matches TRBD2 (5 bases). CDR1 and CDR2 (germline): SGHNT, YENEEA. The CDR3 is 13 residues long. Trimming left V 2 bases short and J 7 bases short, with 12 bases between. This chain's CDR3 is CASSLFQRREQYF. The CDR3 DNA sequence: TGTGCCAGCAGCTTATTTCAGCGGCGGGAGCAGTACTTC.

The CDR3 spells CASSQVVSWSPLHF. CDR3 in DNA: TGCGCCAGCAGCCAAGTTGTTAGCTGGTCACCCCTCCACTTT. The chain couples TRBV4-1 to TRBJ1-6; D uncertain. Looked up from germline, CDR1 is MGHRA and CDR2 is YSYEKL. Trimming stripped 1 base from V and 10 bases from J, with 11 bases between. There are 14 residues in the CDR3.

The chain carries TRBV6-1 and TRBJ1-2; 11 bases agree with TRBD1. The junction had 9 bases not matched to a gene; V was cut back by 0 bases and J by 9 bases. Germline V gene data show CDR1 as MNHNS and CDR2 as SASEGT. The CDR3 runs to 16 residues. Here the CDR3 DNA reads TGTGCCAGCAGTGAAGCGCTTCAAGGGACAGGGGGGAGCTACACCTTC. Translation: CASSEALQGTGGSYTF.

V is TRBV19 and J is TRBJ1-1; D not certain. This CDR3 is built from 12 residues. The germline CDR1 and CDR2 sequences are LNHDA and SQIVND (reference sequence). V lost 5 bases and J lost 6, with 10 bases in between. The CDR3 here is CASSARLAEAFF. In DNA, the CDR3 is TGTGCCAGTAGTGCCCGATTAGCTGAAGCTTTCTTT. Looking up the rest from reference TRBV19 and TRBJ1-1 gives the full variable domain: DGGITQSPKYLFRKEGQNVTLSCEQNLNHDAMYWYRQDPGQGLRLIYYSQIVNDFQKGDIAEGYSVSREKKESFPLTVTSAQKNPTAFYLCASSARLAEAFFGQGTRLTVV.

Written as DNA, the CDR3 is TGTGCCAGCTACTCGGGACAAAAGGCGAACACCGGGGAGCTGTTTTTT. This codes for CASYSGQKANTGELFF. This chain joins TRBV4-2 and TRBJ2-2; weak D call: TRBD1 (6 bases). The CDR3 consists of 16 residues. Trimming cost V 8 bases and J 0 bases, with 16 bases left between them. Germline V CDR1 and CDR2: LGHNA, YNFKEQ.

The chain carries TRBV19 and TRBJ1-2; perhaps TRBD1 as D (5 bases). CDR3 length: 14 amino acids. CDR1 and CDR2 from the germline V gene are LNHDA and SQIVND (reference sequence). Trimming took 0 bases from V and 8 from J, leaving 13 bases between them. The CDR3 DNA is TGTGCCAGTAGTATAGAAGGGGCAGGACGAGGCTACACCTTC. Translating gives CASSIEGAGRGYTF.

This clone occurred once. V and J are TRBV29-1 and TRBJ2-7; D unclear. The CDR3 has 12 amino acids. The ends were cut back, 4 bases at V and 3 bases at J, with 10 bases in the middle. Germline assignment: CDR1 SQVTM and CDR2 ANQGSEA. CDR3 nucleotide sequence: TGCAGCGTTGTTACCAACTTCTACGAGCAGTACTTC. This gives the protein CSVVTNFYEQYF.

The V and J genes are TRBV7-2 and TRBJ2-5; D unresolved. This CDR3 spans 13 amino acids. V gave up 1 base and J gave up 5 bases, with 8 bases separating them. The germline V gene has CDR1 SGHTA and CDR2 FQGNSA. CDR3 nucleotide sequence: TGTGCCAGCAGCTTAGTTGGCACGGAGACCCAGTACTTC. The encoded protein is CASSLVGTETQYF. Supplemented by reference TRBV7-2 and TRBJ2-5, the full variable domain reads GAGVSQSPSNKVTEKGKDVELRCDPISGHTALYWYRQSLGQGLEFLIYFQGNSAPDKSGLPSDRFSAERTGGSVSTLTIQRTQQEDSAVYLCASSLVGTETQYFGPGTRLLVL.

The CDR3, as DNA: TGTGCCAGCAGCTTAGTAGCGGGAGGGATTTTCGGCGGGGAGCTGTTTTTT. It is translated as CASSLVAGGIFGGELFF. The V gene is TRBV7-6, the J gene TRBJ2-2; 11 nucleotides match TRBD2. Germline-derived CDR1 and CDR2 are SGHVS and FNYEAQ. V lost 1 base, J lost 7 bases, and 8 bases stayed unmatched. CDR3 length: 17 amino acids. Variable domain in full (rest from reference TRBV7-6 and TRBJ2-2): GAGVSQSPRYKVTKRGQDVALRCDPISGHVSLYWYRQALGQGPEFLTYFNYEAQQDKSGLPNDRFSAERPEGSISTLTIQRTEQRDSAMYRCASSLVAGGIFGGELFFGEGSRLTVL.

The CDR3 sequence: CASSPTETFSYEQYF. CDR3 DNA: TGTGCCAGCAGTCCGACAGAAACTTTTTCCTACGAGCAGTACTTC. This chain connects TRBV6-5 to TRBJ2-7; weak D call: TRBD1 (5 bases). V lost 5 bases and J lost 1, with 15 bases in between. Germline lookup yields CDR1 MNHEY and CDR2 SVGAGI. The CDR3 sequence is 15 residues long.

This chain connects TRBV7-2 to TRBJ2-2; 7 positions agree with TRBD2. Per germline, CDR1 SGHTA and CDR2 FQGNSA. CDR3 length: 15 amino acids. J was trimmed by 6 bases and V by 5 bases; bases with no gene match: 9. The CDR3 nucleotides are TGTGCCAGCAGCCTCCGTCTGGGGGGGGCCGGGGAGCTGTTTTTT. Translated, it gives CASSLRLGGAGELFF. Full variable domain (remainder filled in from reference TRBV7-2 and TRBJ2-2): GAGVSQSPSNKVTEKGKDVELRCDPISGHTALYWYRQSLGQGLEFLIYFQGNSAPDKSGLPSDRFSAERTGGSVSTLTIQRTQQEDSAVYLCASSLRLGGAGELFFGEGSRLTVL.

The CDR3 DNA sequence: TGCGCCAGCAGGGACTCTCTTGGGAATGAGCAGTTCTTC. It specifies CASRDSLGNEQFF. The V gene is TRBV4-1, the J gene TRBJ2-1, with a possible D match to TRBD2 (5 bases). V dropped 6 bases and J dropped 7 bases, with 13 bases sitting between them. The CDR3 consists of 13 residues. Germline CDR1 reads MGHRA; CDR2 reads YSYEKL.